Given below is one T cell receptor beta chain in context. Its specificity is not known. In germline, CDR1 is KGHSH, CDR2 LQKENI. V was clipped by 2 bases and J by 7 bases, with 18 bases between them. The CDR3 is made up of 16 amino acids. This sample is part of a study of T cell responses to AZD1222 COVID-19 vaccine. Findings and limits, study-wide: Spike-specific TCR breadth and depth rose after two AZD1222 doses. Clonal diversity may have been underestimated in mostly white British donors.

Using immunoSEQ multiplex PCR, the repertoire was profiled, and TCRdb retains in-frame clones only, with some absent. Of 90,000 to 150,000 clones listed, around 87% were seen once; the top ten hold about 2.5%. The study pooled second doses at about 4 or about 12 weeks. The rearrangement uses TRBV18 and TRBJ1-5; D gene unclear. The sample was peripheral blood, taken 28 days after the second AZD1222 dose. The origin of this receptor is an adult who received the AZD1222 COVID-19 vaccine. CDR3: CASSPNLGRNEQPQHF. CDR3 sequence (DNA): TGTGCCAGCTCACCAAACTTAGGCCGGAATGAACAGCCCCAGCATTTT.